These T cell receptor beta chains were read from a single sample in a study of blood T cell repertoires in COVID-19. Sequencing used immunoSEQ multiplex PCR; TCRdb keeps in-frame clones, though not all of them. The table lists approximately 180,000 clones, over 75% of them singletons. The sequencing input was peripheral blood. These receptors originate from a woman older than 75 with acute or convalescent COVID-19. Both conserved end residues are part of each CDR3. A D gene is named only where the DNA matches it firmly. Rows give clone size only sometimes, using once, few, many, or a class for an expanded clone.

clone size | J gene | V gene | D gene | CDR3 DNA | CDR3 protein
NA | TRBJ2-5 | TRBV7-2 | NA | TGTGCCAGCGGACCAGATGGCAGGGGCGGCGAGACCCAGTACTTC | CASGPDGRGGETQYF
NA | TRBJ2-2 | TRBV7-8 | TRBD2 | TGTGCCAGCAGCTCAAGCTTTAGCGGGGGGAGTAACACCGGGGAGCTGTTTTTT | CASSSSFSGGSNTGELFF
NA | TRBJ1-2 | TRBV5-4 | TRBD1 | TGTGCCAGCATTAACAGGGGGCTGGGGGGCTACACCTTC | CASINRGLGGYTF
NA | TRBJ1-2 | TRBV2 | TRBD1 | TGTGCCAGCAGCGGAGACAGGGGAGGGTATGGCTACACCTTC | CASSGDRGGYGYTF
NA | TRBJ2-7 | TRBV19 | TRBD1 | TGTGCCAGTAGTACCCGGGACAGTCTCGGCCAGTACTTC | CASSTRDSLGQYF
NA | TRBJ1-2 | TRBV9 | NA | TGTGCCAGCAGCGTAGTCACGGACAGTGGCTACACCTTC | CASSVVTDSGYTF
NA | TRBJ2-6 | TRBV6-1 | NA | TGTGCCAGCAGTGAAGAGGGGCCTCGTTGGGCCAACGTCCTGACTTTC | CASSEEGPRWANVLTF
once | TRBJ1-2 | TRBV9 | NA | TGTGCCAGCAGCGTCCAGCAGGGGTTTGATGGCTACACCTTC | CASSVQQGFDGYTF
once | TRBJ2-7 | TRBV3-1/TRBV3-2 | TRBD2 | TGTGCCAGCAGCCAAGAGCGCCGGGCGGGGGGGAGGACCCTACGGGAGCAGTACTTC | CASSQERRAGGRTLREQYF
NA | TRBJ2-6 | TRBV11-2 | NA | TGTGCCAGCAGCCCCGAGGGGGTGCCCACTCACTCTGGGGCCAACGTCCTGACTTTC | CASSPEGVPTHSGANVLTF
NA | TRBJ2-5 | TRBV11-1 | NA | TGTGCCAGCAGCTTAGTCTCGAGTAGAATCGAGACCCAGTACTTC | CASSLVSSRIETQYF
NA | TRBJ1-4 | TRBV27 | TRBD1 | TGTGCCAGCAGGGGGGGACAGGGATTTGGAAAACTGTTTTTT | CASRGGQGFGKLFF
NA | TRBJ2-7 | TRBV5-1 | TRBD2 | TGCGCCAGCAGCTTGCGGGGGTCGGGACTAGCGGACTCCTACGAGCAGTACTTC | CASSLRGSGLADSYEQYF
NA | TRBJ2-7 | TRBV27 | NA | TGTGCCAGCAGTTCTTTGGGCAGCATCGAGCTAAACTACGAGCAGTACTTC | CASSSLGSIELNYEQYF